The rows below give T cell receptor beta chains drawn from one sample of a study of STAT5B mutations in CD4+ large granular lymphocyte leukemia. Sequencing used immunoSEQ multiplex PCR; TCRdb keeps in-frame clones, though not all of them. The table records about 34,000 clones, around three quarters of them present only once. Sample: CD4+ T cells from blood buffy coats. These receptors all come from a human donor in good health. Both conserved end residues are part of each CDR3. The order of the fields is D gene, V gene, J gene, clone size, CDR3 DNA, CDR3 protein. D genes are given only for firm matches. Expanded clones are given a class, and other clones once, few, many or no size at all.

-	TRBV10-3	TRBJ2-7	-	TGTGCCATCAGTGAGGGGGGACGGGACGAGCAGTACTTC	CAISEGGRDEQYF
-	TRBV28	TRBJ2-4	-	TGTGCCAGCGGTCTTTACTTTAGACAGGGACGGGAGAAAAACATTCAGTACTTC	CASGLYFRQGREKNIQYF
-	TRBV21-1	TRBJ1-5	-	TGTGCCAGCAGCAACCGGCTGGAGCCCGATAAGCGGGTCGAGCGCAATCAGCCCCAGCATTTT	CASSNRLEPDKRVERNQPQHF
-	TRBV12-2	TRBJ2-1	once	TGTGCAAGTCGCTCAAGACTTCCCTACAATGAGCAGTTCTTC	CASRSRLPYNEQFF
-	TRBV5-4	TRBJ2-2	-	TGTGCCAGCAGCAAGACAGGCCCTAACACCGGGGAGCTGTTTTTT	CASSKTGPNTGELFF
-	TRBV30	TRBJ1-1	-	TGTGCCAGACATATTGGGGGAACGAACACTGAAGCTTTCTTT	CARHIGGTNTEAFF
-	TRBV7-9	TRBJ1-1	once	TGTGCCAGCAGCTTAGGCGTAGGCTCCGGCGCCACTGAAGCTTTCTTT	CASSLGVGSGATEAFF
-	TRBV5-1	TRBJ2-1	once	TGCGCCAGCAGCTTGGGTCCCGGGAATGAGCAGTTCTTC	CASSLGPGNEQFF
-	TRBV21-1	TRBJ1-4	-	TGTGCCAGGCCCCCCTGGCCGAATGAAAAACTGTTTTTT	CARPPWPNEKLFF
TRBD2	TRBV2	TRBJ2-3	-	TGTGCCAGCAGTGAAGCAGGGGCGGGAGGAGATACGCAGTATTTT	CASSEAGAGGDTQYF
-	TRBV10-3	TRBJ1-5	-	TGTGCCATCAGTGATCTGGGTTATAGCAATCAGCCCCAGCATTTT	CAISDLGYSNQPQHF
-	TRBV7-2	TRBJ1-2	-	TGTGCCAGCAGCTTGAATTATGGCTACACCTTC	CASSLNYGYTF
-	TRBV29-1	TRBJ1-2	few	TGCAGCGTCGCCGGGGGGCCAGCCTATGGCTACACCTTC	CSVAGGPAYGYTF
TRBD2	TRBV19	TRBJ2-1	-	TGTGCCAGCATCAATCCGGGAGGTAACCACAATGAGCAGTTCTTC	CASINPGGNHNEQFF
TRBD1	TRBV19	TRBJ2-2	-	TGTGCCAGTAGTACTCCCCGGGACAGGGGCACCGGGGAGCTGTTTTTT	CASSTPRDRGTGELFF
-	TRBV5-1	TRBJ1-4	-	TGCGCCAGCAGCTTCTCCGGGTCCGGAGACGAAAAACTGTTTTTT	CASSFSGSGDEKLFF
-	TRBV6-1	TRBJ2-7	-	TGTGCCAGCACGGAGGGGGGTCGGTCCTACGAGCAGTACTTC	CASTEGGRSYEQYF
TRBD1	TRBV19	TRBJ1-1	-	TGTGCCAGTAGTATCGGAACAGGGGCCGTGCTGATGAACACTGAAGCTTTCTTT	CASSIGTGAVLMNTEAFF
-	TRBV5-4	TRBJ2-1	-	TGTGCCAGCAGCTGGATCGCGGAGGCCAATGAGCAGTTCTTC	CASSWIAEANEQFF
TRBD1	TRBV2	TRBJ1-2	-	TGTGCCGTTCCGGGACAGATCGACTATGGCTACACCTTC	CAVPGQIDYGYTF
TRBD2	TRBV7-9	TRBJ2-3	-	TGTGCCAGCAGCTTTCAGGGACTAGCGGTTACAGATACGCAGTATTTT	CASSFQGLAVTDTQYF
TRBD2	TRBV2	TRBJ2-3	-	TGTGCCAGCACTTCCTGGGGGGGGAGAGATACGCAGTATTTT	CASTSWGGRDTQYF
-	TRBV7-7	TRBJ2-2	-	TGTGCCAGCAGCTTTGGCAGCGCGAACACCGGGGAGCTGTTTTTT	CASSFGSANTGELFF
TRBD1	TRBV7-7	TRBJ2-5	-	TGTGCCAGCAGCACGGACAGGGACGGGGAGCAGTACTTC	CASSTDRDGEQYF
-	TRBV15	TRBJ2-5	-	TGTGCCACCAGCAGAGACTTTCAAGAGACCCAGTACTTC	CATSRDFQETQYF
TRBD2	TRBV29-1	TRBJ2-1	-	TGCAGCGTTGAGAGGGGCACCTCCGGGGGGAATGAGCAGTTCTTC	CSVERGTSGGNEQFF
TRBD1	TRBV6-4	TRBJ2-2	-	TGTGCCAGTAGACAGGGGGTCACCGGGGAGCTGTTTTTT	CASRQGVTGELFF
TRBD1	TRBV5-1	TRBJ1-2	few	TGCGCCAGCAGCACCCACAGGGACAGCTACTATGGCTACACCTTC	CASSTHRDSYYGYTF
TRBD1	TRBV10-2	TRBJ2-7	-	TGCGCCAGCATAGGGGACAGCTCCTACGAGCAGTACTTC	CASIGDSSYEQYF
TRBD2	TRBV2	TRBJ2-2	-	TGTGCCAGCAGCCTGGGGGGGATGCACACCGGGGAGCTGTTTTTT	CASSLGGMHTGELFF
TRBD2	TRBV18	TRBJ2-1	-	TGTGCCAGCTCACGGGAGCGGGAGGGATCAAATGAGCAGTTCTTC	CASSREREGSNEQFF
TRBD1	TRBV2	TRBJ1-2	-	TGTGCCAGCAGTGGGGACAGGGGCGTCTATGGCTACACCTTC	CASSGDRGVYGYTF
-	TRBV7-2	TRBJ2-1	-	TGTGCCAGCAGCTTCGGAGGCAGGGAGCAGTTCTTC	CASSFGGREQFF
-	TRBV6-6	TRBJ1-6	-	TGTGCCAGCACCAACTTGAAGAATTCACCCCTCCACTTT	CASTNLKNSPLHF
-	TRBV30	TRBJ2-2	-	TGTGCCTGGAGTGTAACAGGGACGGCGAACACCGGGGAGCTGTTTTTT	CAWSVTGTANTGELFF
-	TRBV6-1	TRBJ2-7	-	TGTGCCAGCAGTGAAAGGGGGGCGGCTTCCTACGAGCAGTACTTC	CASSERGAASYEQYF
-	TRBV10-1	TRBJ1-2	once	TGCGCCAGCAGTGATAAAAGGGGAGACTATGGCTACACCTTC	CASSDKRGDYGYTF